Shown below are 10 T cell receptor beta chains from a single sample sequenced in a study of blood T cell repertoires in COVID-19. TCRdb's copy holds only in-frame clones and misses some; the assay was immunoSEQ multiplex PCR. The data hold about 97,000 clones, with about 89% observed a single time. The sample was peripheral blood. Receptor source: a human donor in a cohort sampled during active COVID-19.

The V gene is TRBV2, the J gene TRBJ2-2, with D possibly matching TRBD1 (5 bases). Germline V gene sequence: CDR1 SNHLY, CDR2 FYNNEI. V lost 6 bases, J lost 0 bases, and 5 bases lay in between. The CDR3 sequence is 13 residues long. The DNA for the CDR3 is TGTGCCAGCAGGGACACGAACACCGGGGAGCTGTTTTTT. This gives the protein CASRDTNTGELFF. Full variable domain (missing parts from reference TRBV2 and TRBJ2-2): EPEVTQTPSHQVTQMGQEVILRCVPISNHLYFYWYRQILGQKVEFLVSFYNNEISEKSEIFDDQFSVERPDGSNFTLKIRSTKLEDSAMYFCASRDTNTGELFFGEGSRLTVL.

This sequence joins TRBV3-1 (or the pseudogene TRBV3-2) and TRBJ2-1; the D gene is possibly TRBD2 (6 bases). V gave up 4 bases and J gave up 9 bases, with 7 bases separating them. CDR1 LGHDT and CDR2 YNNKEL come from the germline V gene (reference sequence). CDR3 length: 11 residues. CDR3 nucleotide sequence: TGTGCCAGCAGCCGGGACTCTGAGCAGTTCTTC. This sequence encodes CASSRDSEQFF.

This chain joins TRBV6-1 and TRBJ2-5; 12 positions match TRBD2. CDR3 size: 17 residues. V dropped 3 bases and J dropped 2; count of bases not matched to a gene: 7. Germline V gene sequence: CDR1 MNHNS, CDR2 SASEGT. In DNA form, the CDR3 reads TGTGCCAGCAGTGATAGAGGACTAGCGGGGACACAAGAGACCCAGTACTTC. Translation gives CASSDRGLAGTQETQYF.

The J gene is TRBJ2-7, the V gene TRBV7-2, with TRBD2 identical over 9 bases. V was clipped by 3 bases and J by 7 bases; unmatched bases: 7. This CDR3 comprises 14 residues. Germline V lookup: CDR1 SGHTA, CDR2 FQGNSA. CDR3 nucleotides: TGTGCCAGCAGCTTCCCCGGGACTAGCCGGGAGCAGTACTTC. Translation gives CASSFPGTSREQYF. Supplemented by reference TRBV7-2 and TRBJ2-7, the full variable domain reads GAGVSQSPSNKVTEKGKDVELRCDPISGHTALYWYRQSLGQGLEFLIYFQGNSAPDKSGLPSDRFSAERTGGSVSTLTIQRTQQEDSAVYLCASSFPGTSREQYFGPGTRLTVT.

V usage is TRBV28 and J usage is TRBJ2-7; 8 bases align to TRBD1. Trimming took 7 bases from V and 3 from J; bases not matched to a gene: 8. From germline, CDR1 is MDHEN and CDR2 SYDVKM. This CDR3 is 14 amino acids long. CDR3: CASTFSGGNYEQYF. In nucleotides, the CDR3 is TGTGCCAGCACCTTTTCAGGGGGCAACTACGAGCAGTACTTC.

This clone appeared a few times. V is TRBV14 and J is TRBJ2-2, with D unclear. This CDR3 region has 13 residues. From germline, CDR1 is SGHDN and CDR2 FVKESK. Deletions cut 5 bases from V and 6 bases from J, with 10 bases between. CDR3 region: CASSDFSPGELFF. DNA of the CDR3: TGTGCCAGCAGCGACTTTTCCCCCGGGGAGCTGTTTTTT.

The V gene is TRBV19, the J gene TRBJ2-7; a possible D gene is TRBD2 (5 bases). Per the germline V gene, CDR1 is LNHDA and CDR2 is SQIVND (reference sequence). The CDR3 has 15 amino acids. V shed 1 base and J shed 1 base, with 11 bases lying between them. The CDR3 spells CASSIGGLASYEQYF. The CDR3 DNA is TGTGCCAGTAGTATAGGCGGCCTAGCTTCCTACGAGCAGTACTTC.

The rearrangement uses TRBV3-1 (or the pseudogene TRBV3-2) and TRBJ2-1, with 8 bases lining up with TRBD2. The V gene end was trimmed by 3 bases and the J gene end by 4 bases; junction bases not matched to a gene: 11. The CDR3 totals 17 residues. Germline V gene data show CDR1 as LGHDT and CDR2 as YNNKEL (reference sequence). The CDR3 is CASSQLGLGGGYNEQFF. CDR3 in DNA: TGTGCCAGCAGCCAGCTTGGCCTCGGGGGGGGATACAATGAGCAGTTCTTC.

The gene calls are TRBV11-1 and TRBJ1-1; no clear D. The CDR3 contains 14 residues. Germline CDR1 reads SGHAT; CDR2 reads FQDESV (reference sequence). Trimming pared 4 bases from V and 10 bases from J, leaving 19 bases between. The CDR3 protein is CASSSGVEGATAFF. CDR3 DNA sequence: TGTGCCAGCAGCTCCGGGGTGGAGGGCGCAACAGCTTTCTTT.

The chain combines TRBV7-2 with TRBJ2-3; 14 bases are a match to TRBD2. The V gene end was trimmed by 4 bases and the J gene end by 5 bases; junction bases not matched to a gene: 11. The CDR3 sequence is 18 residues long. CDR1 and CDR2 from the germline V gene are SGHTA and FQGNSA. CDR3 in DNA: TGTGCCAGCAGCTCATATGGACCGGGACTAGCGGGGGTAGATACGCAGTATTTT. Its translation: CASSSYGPGLAGVDTQYF.